The 6 T cell receptor beta chains reported below all come from one sample, sequenced in a study of patients and donors after allogeneic stem cell transplantation. TCRdb reprocessed the RT-PCR reads with MiXCR, giving one entry per CDR3 protein. This table holds fewer than 250,000 distinct CDR3 sequences, around 14% found once. The source material was blood, either unsorted or a sorted T cell fraction (not recorded which). The receptors derive from a human donor who was either an allogeneic HSCT recipient or a stem cell or donor lymphocyte infusion donor (not recorded which). It is not recorded whose cells these are; they may come from a transplant donor.

This clonotype occurred many times. V usage is TRBV28 and J usage is TRBJ1-2; 7 positions match TRBD1. In germline, CDR1 is MDHEN, CDR2 SYDVKM. The CDR3 contains 13 residues. V gave up 6 bases and J gave up 7 bases; unmatched junction bases: 8. The CDR3 protein is CASRGRGHVGYTF. In DNA form, the CDR3 reads TGTGCCAGCAGAGGGAGGGGGCACGTTGGCTACACCTTC.

This chain joins TRBV30 and TRBJ2-7; D is unresolved. Trimming stripped 1 base from V and 5 bases from J, with 3 bases between. This CDR3 comprises 10 residues. Germline V gene lookup returns CDR1 GTSNPN and CDR2 SVGIG (reference sequence). The DNA for the CDR3 is TGTGCCTGGAGTGAAGACGAGCAGTACTTC. It is translated as CAWSEDEQYF.

The rearrangement uses TRBV19 and TRBJ1-3; D gene uncertain. Per germline, CDR1 LNHDA and CDR2 SQIVND (reference sequence). V was trimmed by 2 bases and J by 4 bases, leaving 12 bases between them. The CDR3 consists of 15 residues. CDR3 in DNA: TGTGCCAGTAGTATAACATGGCAGAAAGGAAACACCATATATTTT. Protein sequence: CASSITWQKGNTIYF.

This clonotype was seen many times. V gene TRBV7-2 combines with J gene TRBJ1-6, with D possibly being TRBD1 (5 bases). Trimming removed 11 bases from V and 10 bases from J, with 18 bases in between. The CDR3 totals 13 residues. Germline values: CDR1 SGHTA, CDR2 FQGNSA. The CDR3 coding sequence is TGTGCCTCTGGCGGGGGGTCTTGGTCACCCCTCCACTTT. Encoded protein: CASGGGSWSPLHF. The entire variable domain, with the rest obtained from reference TRBV7-2 and TRBJ1-6, is as follows: GAGVSQSPSNKVTEKGKDVELRCDPISGHTALYWYRQSLGQGLEFLIYFQGNSAPDKSGLPSDRFSAERTGGSVSTLTIQRTQQEDSAVYLCASGGGSWSPLHFGNGTRLTVT.

V usage is TRBV6-6 and J usage is TRBJ1-4; D possibly corresponds to TRBD1 (6 bases). The length of the CDR3 is 13 residues. Germline CDR1 is MNHNY and CDR2 is SVGAGI (reference sequence). V was trimmed by 5 bases and J by 8 bases, leaving 12 bases between them. The chain's CDR3 is CASSGQGREKLFF. The CDR3 DNA reads as TGTGCCAGCAGTGGGCAGGGGAGGGAAAAACTGTTTTTT.

Many counts were recorded for this clonotype. This chain links TRBV5-1 with TRBJ2-3; 8 bases map to TRBD2. V gave up 4 bases and J gave up 6 bases; unmatched junction bases: 13. The germline CDR1 and CDR2 sequences are SGHRS and YFSETQ. The CDR3 has 16 residues. CDR3 in DNA: TGCGCCAGCAGCCCTGTGGGAGGACTAGCTCTCGATACGCAGTATTTT. It encodes CASSPVGGLALDTQYF.